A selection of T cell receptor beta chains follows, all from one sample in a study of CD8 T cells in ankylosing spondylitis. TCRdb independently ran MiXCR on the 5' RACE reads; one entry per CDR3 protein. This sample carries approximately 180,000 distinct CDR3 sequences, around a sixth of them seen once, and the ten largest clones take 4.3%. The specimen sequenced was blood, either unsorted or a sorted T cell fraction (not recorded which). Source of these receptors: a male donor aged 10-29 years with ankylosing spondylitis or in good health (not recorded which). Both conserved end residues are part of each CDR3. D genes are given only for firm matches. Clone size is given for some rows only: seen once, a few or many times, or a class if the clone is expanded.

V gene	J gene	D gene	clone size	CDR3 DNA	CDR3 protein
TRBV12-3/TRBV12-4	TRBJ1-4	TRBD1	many	TGTGCCAGCAGCCCGGACGGGACAGCGGACGAAAAACTGTTTTTT	CASSPDGTADEKLFF
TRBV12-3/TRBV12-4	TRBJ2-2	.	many	TGTGCCACCAAAACGGGGTCCGGGGAGCTGTTTTTT	CATKTGSGELFF
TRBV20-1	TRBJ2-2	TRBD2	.	TGCAGTGCTCGGACTAGCGGGACGAACACCGGGGAGCTGTTTTTT	CSARTSGTNTGELFF
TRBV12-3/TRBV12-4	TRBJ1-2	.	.	TGTGCCAGCAGTTCACCCGGGACGGCGGTTGCTAACTATGGCTACACCTTC	CASSSPGTAVANYGYTF
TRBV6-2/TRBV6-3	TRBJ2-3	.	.	TGTGCCAGCAGTTACCCCCTTACACGAGATACGCAGTATTTT	CASSYPLTRDTQYF
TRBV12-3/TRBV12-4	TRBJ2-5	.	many	TGTGCCAGCAGTTTAGGGCCGACTCAGACCCAGTACTTC	CASSLGPTQTQYF
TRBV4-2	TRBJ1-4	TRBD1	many	TGTGCCAGCAGCCAAGATCAGGGACAGGGAGGAGAAAAACTGTTTTTT	CASSQDQGQGGEKLFF
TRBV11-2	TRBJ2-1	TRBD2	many	TGTGCCAGCAGCTTTTTCATCTCAGCGGGAGGGCCCTATGAGCAGTTCTTC	CASSFFISAGGPYEQFF
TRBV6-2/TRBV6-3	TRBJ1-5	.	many	TGTGCCAGCAGTTACTCATCCGTCCCCCAGCCCCAGCATTTT	CASSYSSVPQPQHF
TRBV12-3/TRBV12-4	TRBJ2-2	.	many	TGTGCCAGCAGTGGAGCGGAGAACACCGGGGAGCTGTTTTTT	CASSGAENTGELFF
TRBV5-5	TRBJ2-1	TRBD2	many	TGTGCCAGCAGCCTGACGGTACTAGCGGGAAACACCGACAATGAGCAGTTCTTC	CASSLTVLAGNTDNEQFF